The 23 T cell receptor beta chains given below trace back to one sample, sequenced in a study of T cells in Graves' hyperthyroidism and ophthalmopathy. It was RNA transcripts that yielded the amplified TCR beta CDR3 regions. During a first-round RT-PCR of the TCR CDR3, the HTBI primer set was used. One entry per CDR3 protein, called by TCRdb with MiXCR from the multiplex PCR reads. The sample has under 650,000 distinct CDR3 sequences, about 17% seen once. Material: blood. All receptors derive from a woman aged 25 to 39 with Graves' hyperthyroidism.

This clonotype was counted ten times or more. This chain connects TRBV7-2 to TRBJ2-3; 7 bases are a match to TRBD2. The J segment lost 7 bases and the V segment lost 2 bases, leaving 9 bases of the junction unmatched. Germline CDR1 is SGHTA and CDR2 is FQGNSA. This CDR3 comprises 15 residues. CDR3 residues: CASSLLTGGVNTQYF. The CDR3 region has the DNA TGTGCCAGCAGCTTATTAACGGGAGGCGTCAATACGCAGTATTTT.

The gene calls are TRBV25-1 and TRBJ2-1; D unresolved. The CDR3 covers 14 residues. Germline V gene data show CDR1 as MGHDK and CDR2 as SYGVNS. V was shortened by 3 bases and J by 0 bases, with 6 bases between the two germline ends. In DNA form, the CDR3 reads TGTGCCAGCAGTGAGGGCTACTCCTACAATGAGCAGTTCTTC. Translating gives CASSEGYSYNEQFF.

This clonotype was detected a few times. The chain combines TRBV7-8 with TRBJ2-3, with TRBD1 matching 11 bases. The CDR3 runs to 15 residues. Germline V CDR1 and CDR2: SGHVS, FQNEAQ. V gave up 5 bases and J gave up 4 bases; unmatched junction bases: 5. This CDR3 is CASSPRTGGADTQYF. The CDR3 coding sequence is TGTGCCAGCAGCCCGAGGACAGGGGGCGCAGATACGCAGTATTTT.

In this sample, this clonotype turned up many times. The chain recombines TRBV27 with TRBJ2-7, with D hard to call. In germline, CDR1 is MNHEY, CDR2 SMNVEV (reference sequence). V dropped 3 bases and J dropped 6 bases, with 12 bases sitting between them. This CDR3 has 13 amino acids. The CDR3 sequence is CASSFDRRIEQYF. CDR3 sequence (DNA): TGTGCCAGCAGTTTCGACCGGCGGATCGAGCAGTACTTC.

About this clonotype itself: A read error may account for a junction end that differs from germline. The V and J genes are TRBV27 and TRBJ2-2; no reliable D call. The CDR3 contains 14 residues. Germline lookup yields CDR1 MNHEY and CDR2 SMNVEV (reference sequence). CDR3 protein: CASSLSVGTGELFF. The CDR3 DNA reads as TGTGCCAGCAGTCTATCGGTCGGAACCGGGGAGCTGTTTTTT.

This clonotype occurred many times. The genes are TRBV27 and TRBJ1-5, with D unresolved. Germline assignment: CDR1 MNHEY and CDR2 SMNVEV (reference sequence). This CDR3 has 11 residues. The V end was cut by 10 bases, the J end by 1 base, with 5 bases between. CDR3 bases: TGTGCCATGTCGAGCAATCAGCCCCAGCATTTT. Encoded protein: CAMSSNQPQHF.

This clonotype occurred a few times. This chain links TRBV12-3 or TRBV12-4 with TRBJ1-5, with TRBD1 matching over 7 bases. V trimming: 7 bases; J trimming: 6 bases; junction bases outside the gene matches: 15. This CDR3 is built from 16 residues. CDR3 in DNA: TGTGCCAGCAATAGAGCTGGGAAGGGGGCGGGTCAGCCCCAGCATTTT. Translated: CASNRAGKGAGQPQHF.

This clonotype has ten or more counts. The chain employs TRBV7-2 and TRBJ2-1; TRBD2 matches at 10 bases. Losses at the gene ends were 5 bases for V and 1 base for J; bases not matched to a gene: 11. This CDR3 is built from 18 residues. CDR1 SGHTA and CDR2 FQGNSA come from the germline V gene. The CDR3 region is CASSASSGSGGSYNEQFF. As DNA, the CDR3 is TGTGCCAGCAGCGCTTCTAGCGGGAGCGGGGGGTCCTACAATGAGCAGTTCTTC. Full variable domain (missing parts from reference TRBV7-2 and TRBJ2-1): GAGVSQSPSNKVTEKGKDVELRCDPISGHTALYWYRQSLGQGLEFLIYFQGNSAPDKSGLPSDRFSAERTGGSVSTLTIQRTQQEDSAVYLCASSASSGSGGSYNEQFFGPGTRLTVL.

This clonotype was detected ten times or more. This chain uses TRBV20-1 with TRBJ1-1; weak D call: TRBD1 (6 bases). Germline lookup yields CDR1 DFQATT and CDR2 SNEGSKA (reference sequence). V lost 4 bases and J lost 0, with 15 bases in between. The CDR3 length is 15 residues. The CDR3 loop is CSAKSSGQVNTEAFF. DNA for the CDR3: TGCAGTGCTAAATCGTCGGGACAAGTGAACACTGAAGCTTTCTTT.

This clonotype was counted many times. CDR3 in amino acids: CASSLSSRAEAFF. CDR3 coding DNA: TGTGCCAGCAGCTTATCGTCAAGAGCTGAAGCTTTCTTT. The chain joins TRBV7-2 to TRBJ1-1; D unclear. The CDR3 is 13 residues long. V was trimmed by 2 bases and J by 6 bases, leaving 10 bases between them. Germline CDR1 reads SGHTA; CDR2 reads FQGNSA.

The rearrangement uses TRBV4-1 and TRBJ2-4; the match to TRBD1 covers 11 bases. CDR1 and CDR2 from the germline V gene are MGHRA and YSYEKL. CDR3 length equals 18 residues. Losses at the gene ends were 0 bases for V and 5 bases for J; bases not matched to a gene: 9. CDR3 DNA sequence: TGCGCCAGCAGCCAAGATAGGGTCAGGGACAGGGGGGAAAACATTCAGTACTTC. Amino acid sequence: CASSQDRVRDRGENIQYF.

This clonotype was detected ten times or more. V and J are TRBV30 and TRBJ1-6; 10 bases align to TRBD1. CDR3 length equals 14 residues. Germline CDR1 GTSNPN, CDR2 SVGIG (reference sequence). Germline trimming cut 2 bases from V and 14 bases from J; bases unmatched to any gene: 9. Here the CDR3 reads CAWSPSRTGGTLHF. The DNA of the CDR3 is TGTGCCTGGAGTCCGTCCCGGACAGGGGGAACCCTCCACTTT.

This clonotype has ten or more counts. The chain carries TRBV11-2 and TRBJ2-1; no firm D call. The V end was cut by 5 bases, the J end by 0 bases, with 11 bases between. CDR1 SGHAT and CDR2 FQNNGV come from the germline V gene. The CDR3 spans 15 residues. The CDR3 region has the DNA TGTGCCAGCAGCCCGTCTAGGTTCTCCTACAATGAGCAGTTCTTC. It specifies CASSPSRFSYNEQFF.

The rearrangement links TRBV19 to TRBJ1-5, with D uncertain. Germline-derived CDR1 and CDR2 are LNHDA and SQIVND (reference sequence). CDR3 length equals 13 residues. V lost 4 bases, J lost 6 bases, and 10 bases lay in between. CDR3 sequence (DNA): TGTGCCAGTAGTACGGGTGGTTTTCAGCCCCAGCATTTT. Protein: CASSTGGFQPQHF.

The gene calls are TRBV10-3 and TRBJ1-1; TRBD1 is a possible D gene (5 bases). Trimming removed 8 bases at V and 0 bases at J, with 10 bases between. The CDR3 loop spans 13 amino acids. Germline values: CDR1 ENHRY, CDR2 SYGVKD. The CDR3 loop is CAIAGHLNTEAFF. CDR3 DNA sequence: TGTGCCATCGCCGGACACTTGAACACTGAAGCTTTCTTT.

The CDR3 DNA is TGTGCCTGGACCCGACAGGCAAATGAAAAACTGTTTTTT. Amino acids: CAWTRQANEKLFF. This chain links TRBV30 with TRBJ1-4, with D possibly TRBD1 on 6 matching bases. The CDR3 loop spans 13 amino acids. V dropped 4 bases and J dropped 5 bases, with 11 bases sitting between them. Per the germline V gene, CDR1 is GTSNPN and CDR2 is SVGIG (reference sequence).

This clonotype was observed many times. The chain is built from TRBV3-1 and TRBJ2-3; D gene uncertain. Germline values: CDR1 LGHDT, CDR2 YNNKEL (reference sequence). The CDR3 spans 13 residues. V was cut by 1 base and J by 4 bases, with 6 bases left in between. The CDR3 here is CASSQVGPDTQYF. As DNA, the CDR3 is TGTGCCAGCAGCCAAGTCGGACCAGATACGCAGTATTTT.

The chain has TRBV7-2 and TRBJ2-1; 8 bases line up with TRBD2. The germline V gene encodes CDR1 SGHTA and CDR2 FQGNSA. The CDR3 has 15 residues. After removal of 5 bases from V and 4 bases from J, the junction contained 7 bases not matched to a gene. CDR3 in amino acids: CASSVLAGWYNEQFF. CDR3 in DNA: TGTGCCAGCAGCGTGCTAGCGGGTTGGTACAATGAGCAGTTCTTC. The full variable domain, completed using reference TRBV7-2 and TRBJ2-1, is GAGVSQSPSNKVTEKGKDVELRCDPISGHTALYWYRQSLGQGLEFLIYFQGNSAPDKSGLPSDRFSAERTGGSVSTLTIQRTQQEDSAVYLCASSVLAGWYNEQFFGPGTRLTVL.

Ten or more counts support this clonotype. V usage is TRBV6-1 and J usage is TRBJ1-1; D is ambiguous. The CDR3 spans 14 residues. The germline gives CDR1 MNHNS, CDR2 SASEGT. Trimming stripped 5 bases from V and 4 bases from J, with 14 bases between. CDR3 DNA sequence: TGTGCCAGCAGTTTACACCATCGGGGCACTGAAGCTTTCTTT. It specifies CASSLHHRGTEAFF.

This clonotype came up many times. The chain uses TRBV11-2 and TRBJ2-4, with TRBD1 matching 7 bases. CDR1 is SGHAT and CDR2 is FQNNGV in the germline V gene. Losses at the gene ends were 1 base for V and 8 bases for J; bases not matched to a gene: 5. The CDR3 totals 14 residues. The DNA for the CDR3 is TGTGCCAGCAGCTTAGTGGGACAGACGGACATTCAGTACTTC. This translates into CASSLVGQTDIQYF.

This clonotype was detected many times. This chain uses TRBV30 with TRBJ1-1, with a tentative D call TRBD1 (5 bases). There are 15 residues in the CDR3. Germline CDR1 is GTSNPN and CDR2 is SVGIG (reference sequence). Trimming took off 3 bases at V and 1 base at J, with 15 bases between the two ends. The DNA of the CDR3 is TGTGCCTGGAGCGGTGCGGGGGGAACGAACACTGAAGCTTTCTTT. Protein sequence: CAWSGAGGTNTEAFF.

The chain has TRBV29-1 and TRBJ2-1; D call uncertain. Germline V lookup: CDR1 SQVTM, CDR2 ANQGSEA. V was clipped by 3 bases and J by 5 bases, with 11 bases between them. The CDR3 has 13 amino acids. CDR3 region: CSVDQLGNNEQFF. The DNA of the CDR3 is TGCAGCGTTGATCAACTGGGAAACAATGAGCAGTTCTTC.

This clonotype was seen a few times. The rearrangement joins TRBV4-3 to TRBJ2-7, with D tentatively TRBD2 (5 bases). The CDR3 extends over 16 amino acids. Germline V gene data show CDR1 as LGHNA and CDR2 as YSLEER. Trimming left V 1 base short and J 7 bases short, with 20 bases between. CDR3 DNA: TGCGCCAGCAGCCAAGGGGGTGGGAGCGTGTTGTGGGAGCAGTACTTC. This translates into CASSQGGGSVLWEQYF.